This T cell receptor (beta chain) appears in the sequencing data of a study of blood T cell repertoires in COVID-19. Background on the study: Sample material is recorded as cDNA or gDNA derived from T cells, B-cell-depleted T cells, or PBMCs.

This CDR3 is 14 amino acids long. The germline V gene encodes CDR1 LNHDA and CDR2 SQIVND (reference sequence). Trimming cost V 1 base and J 5 bases, with 11 bases left between them. Profiled with immunoSEQ multiplex PCR; TCRdb holds only in-frame clones, not every one. Here the sample spans about 130,000 clones, more than 85% being singletons. The sequencing input was peripheral blood. This chain links TRBV19 with TRBJ1-1; TRBD1 is a possible D gene (5 bases). This clonotype originated in a man over 45 with COVID-19, enrolled during active disease. CDR3 nucleotides: TGTGCCAGTAGTATAGGCGGGGGGAGGACTGAAGCTTTCTTT. As protein: CASSIGGGRTEAFF.